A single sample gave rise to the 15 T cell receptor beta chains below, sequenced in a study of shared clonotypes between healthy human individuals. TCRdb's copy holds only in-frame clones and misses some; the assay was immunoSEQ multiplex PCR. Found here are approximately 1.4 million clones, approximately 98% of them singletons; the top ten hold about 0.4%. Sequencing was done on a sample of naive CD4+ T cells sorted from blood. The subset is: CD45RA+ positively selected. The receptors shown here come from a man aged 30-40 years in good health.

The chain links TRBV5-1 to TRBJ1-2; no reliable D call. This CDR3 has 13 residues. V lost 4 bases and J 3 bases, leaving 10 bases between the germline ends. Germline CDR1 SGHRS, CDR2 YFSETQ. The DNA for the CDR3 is TGCGCCAGCAGCCTGGTTTTGGACTATGGCTACACCTTC. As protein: CASSLVLDYGYTF. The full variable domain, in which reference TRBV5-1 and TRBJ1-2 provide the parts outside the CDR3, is KAGVTQTPRYLIKTRGQQVTLSCSPISGHRSVSWYQQTPGQGLQFLFEYFSETQRNKGNFPGRFSGRQFSNSRSEMNVSTLELGDSALYLCASSLVLDYGYTFGSGTRLTVV.

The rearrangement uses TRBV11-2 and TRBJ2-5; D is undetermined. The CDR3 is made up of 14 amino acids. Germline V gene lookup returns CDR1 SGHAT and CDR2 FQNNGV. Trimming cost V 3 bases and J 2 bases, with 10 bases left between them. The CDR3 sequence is CASSFRQPQETQYF. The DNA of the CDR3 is TGTGCCAGCAGCTTCCGGCAGCCTCAAGAGACCCAGTACTTC.

The CDR3 here is CSAGSSGELFF. CDR3 DNA: TGCAGCGCAGGGTCGTCCGGGGAGCTGTTTTTT. This chain joins TRBV29-1 and TRBJ2-2; D possibly corresponds to TRBD1 (5 bases). The CDR3 covers 11 residues. V lost 7 bases, J lost 6 bases, and 9 bases lay in between. CDR1 SQVTM and CDR2 ANQGSEA come from the germline V gene.

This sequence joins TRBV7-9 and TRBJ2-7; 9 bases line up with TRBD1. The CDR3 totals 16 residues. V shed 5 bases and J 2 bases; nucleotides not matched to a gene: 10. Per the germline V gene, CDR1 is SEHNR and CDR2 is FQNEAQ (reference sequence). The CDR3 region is CASSPAPGTGTYEQYF. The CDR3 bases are TGTGCCAGCAGCCCGGCACCCGGGACAGGGACCTACGAGCAGTACTTC.

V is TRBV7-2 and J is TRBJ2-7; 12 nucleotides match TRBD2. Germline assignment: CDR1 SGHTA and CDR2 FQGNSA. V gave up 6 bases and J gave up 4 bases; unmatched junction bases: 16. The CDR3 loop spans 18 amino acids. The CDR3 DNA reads TGTGCCAGCAGTTATGCTCCCCTAGCGGGAGGGCACTGGTACGAGCAGTACTTC. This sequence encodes CASSYAPLAGGHWYEQYF.

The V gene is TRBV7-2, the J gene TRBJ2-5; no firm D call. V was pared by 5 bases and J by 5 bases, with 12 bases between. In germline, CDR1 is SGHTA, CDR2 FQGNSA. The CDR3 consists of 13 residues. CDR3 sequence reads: CASSRGLSETQYF. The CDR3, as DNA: TGTGCCAGCAGCCGAGGCCTAAGTGAGACCCAGTACTTC.

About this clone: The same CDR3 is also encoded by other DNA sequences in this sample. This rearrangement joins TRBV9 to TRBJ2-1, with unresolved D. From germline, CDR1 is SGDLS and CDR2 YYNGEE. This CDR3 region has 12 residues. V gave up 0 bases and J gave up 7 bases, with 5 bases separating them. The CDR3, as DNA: TGTGCCAGCAGCGTAGGGTCAAATGAGCAGTTCTTC. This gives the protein CASSVGSNEQFF.

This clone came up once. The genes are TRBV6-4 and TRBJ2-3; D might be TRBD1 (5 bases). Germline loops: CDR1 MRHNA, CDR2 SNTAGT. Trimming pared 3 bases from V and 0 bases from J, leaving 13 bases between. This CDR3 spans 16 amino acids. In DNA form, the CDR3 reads TGTGCCAGCAGTGATGATTGGGGCGGTAGCACAGATACGCAGTATTTT. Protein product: CASSDDWGGSTDTQYF.

DNA for the CDR3: TGTGCCAGCAGCAATCGGACAGGGAGCCAAGAGACCCAGTACTTC. Encoded protein: CASSNRTGSQETQYF. The J gene is TRBJ2-5, the V gene TRBV11-3, with 8 positions matching TRBD1. This CDR3 spans 15 amino acids. Germline V gene data show CDR1 as SGHNT and CDR2 as YENEEA. V gave up 5 bases and J gave up 1 base; unmatched junction bases: 6. The full variable domain, its missing parts supplied by reference TRBV11-3 and TRBJ2-5, is EAGVVQSPRYKIIEKKQPVAFWCNPISGHNTLYWYLQNLGQGPELLIRYENEEAVDDSQLPKDRFSAERLKGVDSTLKIQPAELGDSAVYLCASSNRTGSQETQYFGPGTRLLVL.

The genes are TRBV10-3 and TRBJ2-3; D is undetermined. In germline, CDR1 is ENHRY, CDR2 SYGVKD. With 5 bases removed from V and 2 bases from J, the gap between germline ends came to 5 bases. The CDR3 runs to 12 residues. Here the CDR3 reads CAISHPTDTQYF. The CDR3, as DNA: TGTGCCATCAGTCATCCCACAGATACGCAGTATTTT.

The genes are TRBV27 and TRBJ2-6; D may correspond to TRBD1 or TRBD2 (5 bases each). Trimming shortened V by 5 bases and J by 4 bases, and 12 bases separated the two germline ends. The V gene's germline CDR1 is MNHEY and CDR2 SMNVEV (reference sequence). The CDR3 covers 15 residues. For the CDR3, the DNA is TGTGCCAGCAGTCGACCGGGGCAGGGGGCCAACGTCCTGACTTTC. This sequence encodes CASSRPGQGANVLTF.

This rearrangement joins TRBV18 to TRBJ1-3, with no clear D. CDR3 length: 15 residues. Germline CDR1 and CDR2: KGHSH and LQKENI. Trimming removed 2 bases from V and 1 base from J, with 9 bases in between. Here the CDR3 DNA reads TGTGCCAGCTCACCAACGAGCTCATCTGGAAACACCATATATTTT. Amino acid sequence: CASSPTSSSGNTIYF. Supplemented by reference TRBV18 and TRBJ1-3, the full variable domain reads NAGVMQNPRHLVRRRGQEARLRCSPMKGHSHVYWYRQLPEEGLKFMVYLQKENIIDESGMPKERFSAEFPKEGPSILRIQQVVRGDSAAYFCASSPTSSSGNTIYFGEGSWLTVV.

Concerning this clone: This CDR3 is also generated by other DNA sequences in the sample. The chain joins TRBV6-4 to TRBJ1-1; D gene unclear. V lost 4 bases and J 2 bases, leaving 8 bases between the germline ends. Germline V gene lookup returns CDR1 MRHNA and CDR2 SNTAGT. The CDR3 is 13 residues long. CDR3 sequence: CASSATANTEAFF. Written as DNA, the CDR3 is TGTGCCAGCAGTGCCACGGCAAACACTGAAGCTTTCTTT.

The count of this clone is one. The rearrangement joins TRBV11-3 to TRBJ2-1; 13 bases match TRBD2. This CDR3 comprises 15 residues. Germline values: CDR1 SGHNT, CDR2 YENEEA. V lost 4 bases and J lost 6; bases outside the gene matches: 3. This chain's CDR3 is CASSYGTSGINEQFF. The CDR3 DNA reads TGTGCCAGCAGCTATGGGACTAGCGGGATCAATGAGCAGTTCTTC.

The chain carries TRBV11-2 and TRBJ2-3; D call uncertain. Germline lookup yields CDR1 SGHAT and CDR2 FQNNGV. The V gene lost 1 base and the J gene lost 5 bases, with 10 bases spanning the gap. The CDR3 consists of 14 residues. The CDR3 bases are TGTGCCAGCAGCTTAGGGCTAGGTGGAGATACGCAGTATTTT. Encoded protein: CASSLGLGGDTQYF.